The sequence of this T cell receptor (beta chain) was determined in a study of blood T cell repertoires in COVID-19. Across the whole study: Spain, Italy and the United States supplied samples that represented acute and convalescent COVID-19. PBMCs, B-cell-depleted T cells, or T cells provided the cDNA or gDNA that made up the material.

Authors' methods: Using reference gene primer amplification, nucleated cell counts were estimated. Clones were sequenced by immunoSEQ multiplex PCR, and TCRdb holds only the in-frame ones, with some missing. For V, J and clone size, that table is used; D and trimming come from the DNA. The sample includes 140,000 or so clones, roughly 80% of them seen just once. Input material: peripheral blood. This clonotype originated in a woman of 80 years or more with acute or convalescent COVID-19.

The CDR3 sequence is CASRLSGLAGTDTQYF. The CDR3, as DNA: TGCGCCAGCAGATTATCGGGACTAGCTGGCACAGATACGCAGTATTTT. The rearrangement joins TRBV5-1 to TRBJ2-3; TRBD2 matches at 9 bases. V trimming: 5 bases; J trimming: 1 base; junction bases outside the gene matches: 8. Germline values: CDR1 SGHRS, CDR2 YFSETQ. This CDR3 is 16 amino acids long. The full variable domain, its missing parts supplied by reference TRBV5-1 and TRBJ2-3, is KAGVTQTPRYLIKTRGQQVTLSCSPISGHRSVSWYQQTPGQGLQFLFEYFSETQRNKGNFPGRFSGRQFSNSRSEMNVSTLELGDSALYLCASRLSGLAGTDTQYFGPGTRLTVL.